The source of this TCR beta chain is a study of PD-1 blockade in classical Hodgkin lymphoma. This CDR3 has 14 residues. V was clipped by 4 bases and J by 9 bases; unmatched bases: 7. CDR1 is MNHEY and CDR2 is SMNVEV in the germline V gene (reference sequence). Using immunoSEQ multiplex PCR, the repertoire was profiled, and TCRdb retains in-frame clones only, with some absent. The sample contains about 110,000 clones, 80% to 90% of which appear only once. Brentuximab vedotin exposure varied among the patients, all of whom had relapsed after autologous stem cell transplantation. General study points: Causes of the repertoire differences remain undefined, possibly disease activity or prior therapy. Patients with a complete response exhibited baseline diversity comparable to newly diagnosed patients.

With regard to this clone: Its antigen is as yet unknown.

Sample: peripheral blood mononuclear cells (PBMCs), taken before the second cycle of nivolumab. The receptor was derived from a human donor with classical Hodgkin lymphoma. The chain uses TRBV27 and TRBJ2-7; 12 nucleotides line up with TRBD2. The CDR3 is CASSSTSGRIAQYF. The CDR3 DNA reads TGTGCCAGCAGTTCGACTAGCGGGAGAATAGCGCAGTACTTC.